Below, 25 T cell receptor beta chains from the same sample are listed, as sequenced in a study of shared clonotypes between healthy human individuals. Generated by immunoSEQ multiplex PCR, the TCRdb table keeps only in-frame clones and is missing some. The sample has around 2,000,000 clones; roughly 94% are singletons. The specimen was naive CD4+ T cells sorted from blood. Described subset: CD45RA+ positively selected. The receptor source for this set is a man aged 18 to 30 in good health.

The rearrangement joins TRBV9 to TRBJ2-2; D is perhaps TRBD1 or TRBD2 (5 bases each). The CDR3 is 15 amino acids. CDR1 is SGDLS and CDR2 is YYNGEE in the germline V gene. Between the trimmed V and J ends, which lost 2 bases and 2 bases, there was a span of 10 bases. For the CDR3, the DNA is TGTGCCAGCAGCGTGGGGGTTATTAACACCGGGGAGCTGTTTTTT. Protein product: CASSVGVINTGELFF.

V is TRBV27 and J is TRBJ2-7; 9 bases map to TRBD1. Germline trimming cut 5 bases from V and 9 bases from J; bases unmatched to any gene: 14. CDR1 is MNHEY, CDR2 SMNVEV, per germline (reference sequence). The CDR3 is made up of 15 amino acids. The chain's CDR3 is CASSPQTGGLLPQYF. The CDR3 DNA reads TGTGCCAGCAGTCCTCAAACAGGGGGCCTACTACCGCAGTACTTC.

The rearrangement uses TRBV6-5 and TRBJ2-5, with TRBD2 identical over 7 bases. This CDR3 comprises 14 residues. Germline values: CDR1 MNHEY, CDR2 SVGAGI. V was pared by 8 bases and J by 5 bases, with 11 bases of the junction left unmatched. The CDR3 sequence: CASRRSGVQETQYF. CDR3 coding DNA: TGTGCCAGCCGTCGAAGCGGGGTCCAGGAGACCCAGTACTTC.

The V call is TRBV28, the J call TRBJ1-2, with TRBD1 matching over 10 bases. The CDR3 length is 16 residues. CDR1 and CDR2 (germline): MDHEN, SYDVKM. The V and J ends lost 2 bases and 4 bases, in that order; junction bases with no gene match: 7. DNA for the CDR3: TGTGCCAGCAGTTTACCCACCGGGACAGGGGCCTATGGCTACACCTTC. Protein sequence: CASSLPTGTGAYGYTF.

The chain uses TRBV6-1 and TRBJ1-1; D gene ambiguous. Per the germline V gene, CDR1 is MNHNS and CDR2 is SASEGT. Trimming cost V 7 bases and J 11 bases, with 26 bases left between them. The CDR3 totals 15 residues. The CDR3 DNA is TGTGCCAGCATCTTGGGATCACCAGCCCCGATTCGGGCTTTCTTT. Protein sequence: CASILGSPAPIRAFF.

This clone showed up just once. This chain uses TRBV12-5 with TRBJ2-7; 13 bases align to TRBD2. CDR1 and CDR2 (germline): LGHNT, FRNRAP. V lost 5 bases to trimming and J lost 4 bases; unmatched junction nucleotides: 5. This CDR3 contains 15 residues. CDR3 sequence reads: CASGLGLAGSYEQYF. The CDR3 nucleotides read TGTGCTAGTGGTCTGGGACTAGCGGGATCGTACGAGCAGTACTTC.

This clone was found once. CDR3 DNA: TGTGCCAGCAGTAGCCGGGACAGGTCTTACAATGAGCAGTTCTTC. Protein product: CASSSRDRSYNEQFF. The chain has TRBV28 and TRBJ2-1; 8 nucleotides match TRBD1. V dropped 5 bases and J dropped 4; count of bases not matched to a gene: 7. The CDR3 runs 15 residues. Germline values: CDR1 MDHEN, CDR2 SYDVKM. Based on the CDR3 plus reference TRBV28 and TRBJ2-1, the full variable domain is DVKVTQSSRYLVKRTGEKVFLECVQDMDHENMFWYRQDPGLGLRLIYFSYDVKMKEKGDIPEGYSVSREKKERFSLILESASTNQTSMYLCASSSRDRSYNEQFFGPGTRLTVL.

The chain uses TRBV6-1 and TRBJ1-1; perhaps TRBD1 as D (6 bases). Germline V gives CDR1 MNHNS, CDR2 SASEGT. Trimming took off 6 bases at V and 2 bases at J, with 13 bases between the two ends. CDR3 length equals 14 residues. In DNA, the CDR3 is TGTGCCAGCAGGCCACAGGGTCCAAACACTGAAGCTTTCTTT. Its protein is CASRPQGPNTEAFF.

The CDR3 here is CASSSPGGELGSDTQYF. CDR3 sequence (DNA): TGTGCCAGCAGCTCCCCGGGAGGGGAATTGGGTTCAGATACGCAGTATTTT. V gene TRBV7-6 combines with J gene TRBJ2-3, with TRBD2 identical over 8 bases. Germline-derived CDR1 and CDR2 are SGHVS and FNYEAQ. V was pared by 4 bases and J by 4 bases, with 13 bases of the junction left unmatched. This CDR3 spans 17 amino acids.

Points on this clone: Distinct nucleotide sequences in the sample also encode this CDR3. The chain is built from TRBV5-4 and TRBJ2-2; weak D call: TRBD2 (5 bases). Germline V CDR1 and CDR2: SGHNT, YYREEE (reference sequence). The CDR3 has 16 amino acids. The V end was cut by 0 bases, the J end by 1 base, with 10 bases between. This CDR3 is CASSLGGLKNTGELFF. CDR3 in DNA: TGTGCCAGCAGCTTGGGCGGGCTCAAGAACACCGGGGAGCTGTTTTTT.

The chain carries TRBV27 and TRBJ2-7, with unresolved D. Per germline, CDR1 MNHEY and CDR2 SMNVEV (reference sequence). Trimming pared 4 bases from V and 6 bases from J, leaving 13 bases between. The CDR3 extends over 13 amino acids. The CDR3 region has the DNA TGTGCCAGCAGTTCTGAGATATCCGGCGAGCAGTACTTC. It is translated as CASSSEISGEQYF.

The chain uses TRBV28 and TRBJ2-5; the D gene is possibly TRBD2 (6 bases). This CDR3 is built from 18 residues. V was trimmed by 7 bases and J by 1 base, leaving 25 bases between them. Germline loops: CDR1 MDHEN, CDR2 SYDVKM. CDR3 amino acids: CASITGTFLHRGQETQYF. The CDR3 bases are TGTGCCAGCATCACCGGGACTTTCCTCCACCGGGGCCAAGAGACCCAGTACTTC. Drawing the rest from reference TRBV28 and TRBJ2-5, the complete variable domain is DVKVTQSSRYLVKRTGEKVFLECVQDMDHENMFWYRQDPGLGLRLIYFSYDVKMKEKGDIPEGYSVSREKKERFSLILESASTNQTSMYLCASITGTFLHRGQETQYFGPGTRLLVL.

The chain has TRBV9 and TRBJ2-2; TRBD2 aligns across 10 bases. Germline assignment: CDR1 SGDLS and CDR2 YYNGEE. The CDR3 consists of 16 residues. With 4 bases clipped from V and 5 bases from J, the junction kept 8 bases outside the gene matches. The CDR3 reads CASSLSGRGRTGELFF. The CDR3 DNA follows: TGTGCCAGCAGCCTAAGCGGGAGGGGTAGGACCGGGGAGCTGTTTTTT.

The chain joins TRBV5-4 to TRBJ2-1; no clear D gene. The CDR3 runs 15 residues. Deletions cut 4 bases from V and 0 bases from J, with 11 bases between. In germline, CDR1 is SGHNT, CDR2 YYREEE (reference sequence). The CDR3 nucleotides read TGTGCCAGCAGCCCCGTAACGAGCTCCTACAATGAGCAGTTCTTC. Translating gives CASSPVTSSYNEQFF.

The V and J genes are TRBV7-9 and TRBJ2-7, with D uncertain. With 7 bases removed from V and 2 bases from J, the gap between germline ends came to 6 bases. CDR3 size: 11 residues. Per germline, CDR1 SEHNR and CDR2 FQNEAQ (reference sequence). The CDR3: CASKGTYEQYF. The CDR3, as DNA: TGTGCCAGCAAAGGGACCTACGAGCAGTACTTC.

The rearrangement joins TRBV2 to TRBJ1-5; 7 nucleotides agree with TRBD1. The CDR3 contains 14 residues. The junction had 4 bases not matched to a gene; V was cut back by 5 bases and J by 3 bases. Germline values: CDR1 SNHLY, CDR2 FYNNEI. Here the CDR3 DNA reads TGTGCCAGCAGTCAGGGACAGTTCAATCAGCCCCAGCATTTT. Translated: CASSQGQFNQPQHF.

The rearrangement joins TRBV6-6 to TRBJ2-7; TRBD1 matches at 9 bases. Germline V lookup: CDR1 MNHNY, CDR2 SVGAGI (reference sequence). The CDR3 consists of 15 residues. Germline trimming cut 7 bases from V and 2 bases from J; bases unmatched to any gene: 9. The CDR3 bases are TGTGCCAGCACCACACCCGGGACAGGGACCTACGAGCAGTACTTC. Translation: CASTTPGTGTYEQYF.

This clone was counted only a few times. The chain recombines TRBV5-1 with TRBJ1-2; 9 nucleotides agree with TRBD1. V trimming: 0 bases; J trimming: 7 bases; junction bases outside the gene matches: 4. This CDR3 comprises 14 residues. Germline assignment: CDR1 SGHRS and CDR2 YFSETQ. The CDR3 region has the DNA TGCGCCAGCAGCTTGGAAACAGGGGGCGGTGGCTACACCTTC. Its translation: CASSLETGGGGYTF.

The rearrangement uses TRBV5-1 and TRBJ2-3; TRBD2 matches 14 bases. J was trimmed by 4 bases and V by 4 bases; bases with no gene match: 8. The CDR3 consists of 17 residues. Germline V lookup: CDR1 SGHRS, CDR2 YFSETQ. Written as DNA, the CDR3 is TGCGCCAGCAGCACGGCGACTAGCGGGAGGGCCTCAGATACGCAGTATTTT. It encodes CASSTATSGRASDTQYF.

The chain links TRBV19 to TRBJ1-4; D is unresolved. CDR1 is LNHDA, CDR2 SQIVND, per germline (reference sequence). The germline V and J ends were trimmed by 4 bases and 5 bases, with 8 bases remaining between them. CDR3 length: 13 residues. The chain's CDR3 is CASSTRVNEKLFF. The DNA for the CDR3 is TGTGCCAGTAGTACTCGGGTCAATGAAAAACTGTTTTTT.

J is TRBJ1-5 and V is TRBV29-1, with D possibly being TRBD1 (6 bases). Trimming cost V 4 bases and J 2 bases, with 9 bases left between them. Germline assignment: CDR1 SQVTM and CDR2 ANQGSEA. The CDR3 contains 13 residues. The CDR3 region has the DNA TGCAGCGTTGTTCCAGGGGGCAATCAGCCCCAGCATTTT. Its translation: CSVVPGGNQPQHF.

This chain uses TRBV25-1 with TRBJ2-5; TRBD2 is a possible D gene (6 bases). The V and J ends lost 3 bases and 2 bases respectively, with 16 bases between them. The CDR3 sequence is 16 residues long. CDR1 and CDR2 from the germline V gene are MGHDK and SYGVNS. Here the CDR3 reads CASSEGVAVWQETQYF. In DNA form, the CDR3 reads TGTGCCAGCAGTGAGGGAGTAGCGGTTTGGCAAGAGACCCAGTACTTC.

This rearrangement joins TRBV7-9 to TRBJ2-3; 10 bases align to TRBD2. With V trimmed by 6 bases and J by 4 bases, 10 bases remained unmatched. The germline V gene encodes CDR1 SEHNR and CDR2 FQNEAQ (reference sequence). The CDR3 is 16 residues long. The CDR3 protein is CASRARLAGESDTQYF. CDR3 bases: TGTGCCAGCAGGGCGCGGCTAGCGGGGGAATCAGATACGCAGTATTTT.

The rearrangement links TRBV5-1 to TRBJ1-3, with a weak D call TRBD1 (5 bases). Germline lookup yields CDR1 SGHRS and CDR2 YFSETQ. The V end was cut by 3 bases, the J end by 0 bases, with 13 bases between. CDR3 length: 16 residues. Here the CDR3 DNA reads TGCGCCAGCAGCTCCGATGGGGGAACCTCTGGAAACACCATATATTTT. Amino acids: CASSSDGGTSGNTIYF.

Note on this clone: The sample contains more than one DNA sequence encoding this CDR3. The chain links TRBV7-2 to TRBJ2-7, with TRBD2 as a possible D gene (6 bases). V shed 0 bases and J shed 0 bases, with 9 bases lying between them. Looked up from germline, CDR1 is SGHTA and CDR2 is FQGNSA. This CDR3 comprises 15 residues. The CDR3 nucleotides are TGTGCCAGCAGCTTAGCTAGCGGCAGCTCCTACGAGCAGTACTTC. It encodes CASSLASGSSYEQYF.